Listed below are T cell receptor beta chains from one sample, sequenced in a study of cytomegalovirus exposure and HLA in healthy donors. This table comes from immunoSEQ multiplex PCR, and its TCRdb copy is limited to in-frame clones, with some not included. This sample has 100,000 to 150,000 clones, with roughly 75% found just once. Sequencing was performed on PBMCs. These receptors were taken from a woman in her forties or fifties in good health and CMV-seronegative. CDR3s include the opening cysteine and the closing phenylalanine or tryptophan. The order of the fields is clone size, D gene, V gene, J gene, CDR3 protein, CDR3 DNA. D genes are given only for firm matches. Some rows mark clone size as missing; the rest say once, few, many or name a class of expanded clone.

>-|TRBD1|TRBV4-3|TRBJ1-4
CASSQGTGAEGEKLFF
TGCGCCAGCAGCCAAGGGACAGGGGCCGAGGGGGAAAAACTGTTTTTT
>once|TRBD2|TRBV5-1|TRBJ2-5
CASSLDGVSSGRGSVEETQYF
TGCGCCAGCAGCTTGGATGGGGTGTCTAGCGGGAGAGGGTCGGTGGAAGAGACCCAGTACTTC
>-|-|TRBV10-2|TRBJ2-7
CASSEVSGVSEQYF
TGCGCCAGCAGTGAGGTTTCGGGAGTCTCCGAGCAGTACTTC
>-|-|TRBV13|TRBJ2-3
CASSLIQAPDTQYF
TGTGCCAGCAGCTTAATACAGGCGCCAGATACGCAGTATTTT
>-|TRBD1|TRBV5-6|TRBJ2-1
CASSGGQGNNEQFF
TGTGCCAGCAGCGGGGGACAGGGCAACAATGAGCAGTTCTTC
>few|-|TRBV15|TRBJ2-1
CATREGGGSYNEQFF
TGTGCCACCAGGGAGGGCGGAGGCTCCTACAATGAGCAGTTCTTC
>-|-|TRBV10-3|TRBJ2-7
CAVRGVENEQYF
TGTGCCGTCAGGGGAGTGGAGAACGAGCAGTACTTC
>-|-|TRBV5-4|TRBJ2-3
CASSLDVADTQYF
TGTGCCAGCAGCTTGGATGTCGCAGATACGCAGTATTTT
>-|TRBD2|TRBV18|TRBJ2-7
CASSSQASGYEQYF
TGTGCCAGCTCCTCCCAGGCTAGCGGTTACGAGCAGTACTTC
>once|-|TRBV5-1|TRBJ1-6
CASSLQPFDSPLHF
TGCGCCAGCAGCTTACAGCCCTTTGATTCACCCCTCCACTTT
>-|TRBD1|TRBV7-2|TRBJ2-1
CASSFWDRGGNEQFF
TGTGCCAGCAGCTTTTGGGACAGGGGTGGCAATGAGCAGTTCTTC
>-|-|TRBV10-3|TRBJ2-1
CAIKGGSGDEQFF
TGTGCCATCAAGGGAGGTTCGGGCGATGAGCAGTTCTTC
>-|-|TRBV5-4|TRBJ1-1
CASSHGTGQNTEAFF
TGTGCCAGCAGCCACGGCACAGGGCAGAACACTGAAGCTTTCTTT
>-|-|TRBV6-1|TRBJ2-3
CASSEATIGDTQYF
TGTGCCAGCAGTGAAGCCACGATCGGAGATACGCAGTATTTT
>-|TRBD1|TRBV5-4|TRBJ2-7
CASSHGQGAYEQYF
TGTGCCAGCAGCCACGGACAGGGGGCCTACGAGCAGTACTTC
>-|TRBD2|TRBV27|TRBJ2-1
CASNQGLAGGGNEQFF
TGTGCCAGCAACCAAGGTCTAGCGGGAGGGGGAAATGAGCAGTTCTTC
>-|-|TRBV16|TRBJ2-2
CASSQTQGNTGELFF
TGTGCCAGCAGCCAAACTCAGGGGAATACCGGGGAGCTGTTTTTT
>few|-|TRBV25-1|TRBJ2-5
CASSEQDWYQETQYF
TGTGCCAGCAGTGAACAGGATTGGTACCAAGAGACCCAGTACTTC
>-|-|TRBV9|TRBJ2-7
CASSVFPVGDEQYF
TGTGCCAGCAGCGTATTCCCGGTCGGAGACGAGCAGTACTTC
>-|-|TRBV19|TRBJ2-7
CASSIWGQGGYEQYF
TGTGCCAGTAGTATATGGGGTCAGGGGGGCTACGAGCAGTACTTC
>-|TRBD1|TRBV10-3|TRBJ1-5
CASGTADSNQPQHF
TGTGCCAGCGGGACAGCCGATAGCAATCAGCCCCAGCATTTT
>-|TRBD2|TRBV18|TRBJ2-1
CASSPLAGAGNEQFF
TGTGCCAGCTCACCACTAGCGGGAGCGGGAAATGAGCAGTTCTTC
>once|-|TRBV30|TRBJ2-7
CAWSEGSDYYEQYF
TGTGCCTGGAGTGAAGGTAGCGACTACTACGAGCAGTACTTC
>-|TRBD1|TRBV28|TRBJ1-2
CASTRGGTGGYGYTF
TGTGCCAGCACCAGAGGGGGGACAGGGGGCTATGGCTACACCTTC
>-|TRBD1|TRBV28|TRBJ2-5
CASSWVGQLQETQYF
TGTGCCAGCAGTTGGGTGGGACAGCTCCAAGAGACCCAGTACTTC
>-|-|TRBV28|TRBJ1-1
CASKTYPGGGTEAFF
TGTGCCAGCAAGACCTACCCGGGGGGAGGGACTGAAGCTTTCTTT
>few|TRBD2|TRBV7-2|TRBJ2-1
CASSSGLAGGLDEQFF
TGTGCCAGCAGCTCGGGACTAGCGGGAGGTCTCGATGAGCAGTTCTTC
>-|TRBD2|TRBV27|TRBJ2-5
CASSNSGTSRQETQYF
TGTGCCAGCAGTAACAGTGGGACTAGCCGACAAGAGACCCAGTACTTC
>-|TRBD1|TRBV7-9|TRBJ1-4
CASSSSGTGDEKLFF
TGTGCCAGCAGCTCGTCCGGGACAGGGGACGAAAAACTGTTTTTT
>once|TRBD1|TRBV27|TRBJ2-7
CASSRGWDRAIYEQYF
TGTGCCAGCAGCCGGGGGTGGGACAGGGCAATTTACGAGCAGTACTTC
>-|-|TRBV5-1|TRBJ2-7
CASSLGGRNSYEQYF
TGCGCCAGCAGCTTGGGAGGGCGGAACTCCTACGAGCAGTACTTC
>-|TRBD2|TRBV15|TRBJ2-1
CATSRAIETSGRAGEQFF
TGTGCCACCAGCAGAGCCATCGAAACTAGCGGGAGGGCAGGTGAGCAGTTCTTC
>few|-|TRBV28|TRBJ2-3
CASSLWRGEVVSQYF
TGTGCCAGCAGTTTATGGAGAGGGGAGGTGGTGTCGCAGTATTTT
>once|-|TRBV2|TRBJ1-5
CASTGQGGQPQHF
TGTGCCAGCACGGGACAAGGTGGCCAGCCCCAGCATTTT
>-|TRBD2|TRBV7-9|TRBJ2-7
CSSSPGRLASGRGEQYF
TGTTCCAGCAGCCCCGGGCGGCTGGCTAGCGGGAGGGGTGAGCAGTACTTC
>few|-|TRBV18|TRBJ1-1
CASSPLSAANTEAFF
TGTGCCAGCTCACCTTTGTCCGCGGCTAACACTGAAGCTTTCTTT
>few|TRBD1|TRBV10-3|TRBJ2-1
CATSGGTGGNEQFF
TGTGCCACCTCGGGCGGGACAGGGGGCAATGAGCAGTTCTTC
>-|-|TRBV25-1|TRBJ2-2
CASRVLTGELFF
TGTGCCAGCAGGGTCCTAACCGGGGAGCTGTTTTTT
>-|TRBD1|TRBV15|TRBJ2-7
CATSIGTGGYSYEQYF
TGTGCCACCAGCATAGGTACAGGGGGCTACTCCTACGAGCAGTACTTC
>-|-|TRBV3-2|TRBJ1-1
CARGVAGF
TGTGCCCGCGGCGTGGCTGGTTTT
>-|-|TRBV27|TRBJ1-1
CASHLGTEAFF
TGTGCCAGCCACCTGGGGACAGAAGCTTTCTTT
>-|TRBD2|TRBV5-4|TRBJ2-1
CASSPPLAGGNEQFF
TGTGCCAGCAGTCCCCCTCTAGCGGGAGGGAATGAGCAGTTCTTC
>-|TRBD2|TRBV4-1|TRBJ2-3
CASSQGRAGVTGTDTQYF
TGCGCCAGCAGCCAAGGGCGGGCGGGAGTCACAGGCACAGATACGCAGTATTTT
>-|-|TRBV28|TRBJ2-3
CASSSFSTDTQYF
TGTGCCAGCAGTTCCTTTAGCACAGATACGCAGTATTTT
>-|TRBD2|TRBV6-5|TRBJ2-1
CASSRTSGRGNEQFF
TGTGCCAGCAGTAGGACTAGCGGGAGGGGCAATGAGCAGTTCTTC
>-|TRBD1|TRBV6-5|TRBJ2-7
CASSYSRQGGGEQYF
TGTGCCAGCAGTTACTCGAGACAGGGGGGAGGCGAGCAGTACTTC
>few|TRBD2|TRBV29-1|TRBJ2-1
CSGGTSGGNEQFF
TGCAGCGGGGGGACTAGCGGGGGGAATGAGCAGTTCTTC
>-|TRBD1|TRBV30|TRBJ1-4
CAWSVRGPHRQGLRKTVF
TGTGCCTGGAGTGTACGAGGTCCCCATCGACAGGGACTTCGAAAAACTGTTTTT